Shown below are 3 T cell receptor beta chains from a single sample sequenced in a study of blood T cell repertoires in COVID-19. The method was immunoSEQ multiplex PCR; TCRdb's version includes in-frame clones alone and lacks a portion of them. The sample consists of about 200,000 clones, under 90% of them appearing once. The sequenced material came from PBMCs or T cells enriched from blood (not recorded which). All receptors come from a woman between 50 and 59 years old with acute COVID-19.

The V and J genes are TRBV5-1 and TRBJ1-4, with a weak D call TRBD1 (5 bases). The V and J ends lost 4 bases and 8 bases respectively, with 15 bases between them. This CDR3 has 14 amino acids. Germline assignment: CDR1 SGHRS and CDR2 YFSETQ. CDR3 protein: CASSPGDSREKLFF. CDR3 in DNA: TGCGCCAGCAGCCCTGGCGACAGTAGGGAAAAACTGTTTTTT.

The chain carries TRBV5-1 and TRBJ2-1, with 11 bases that match TRBD2. V was clipped by 3 bases and J by 2 bases; unmatched bases: 4. Germline V CDR1 and CDR2: SGHRS, YFSETQ. This CDR3 region has 16 residues. CDR3 bases: TGCGCCAGCAGCTCAAGTAGCGGGGGGGCCTACAATGAGCAGTTCTTC. Encoded protein: CASSSSSGGAYNEQFF.

The V call is TRBV28, the J call TRBJ1-2, with D perhaps matching TRBD1 (5 bases). CDR3 length equals 13 residues. V was cut by 3 bases and J by 5 bases, with 10 bases left in between. The germline V gene has CDR1 MDHEN and CDR2 SYDVKM. In DNA, the CDR3 is TGTGCCAGCAGTTTTAGTTCAGGGTATGGCTACACCTTC. Its translation: CASSFSSGYGYTF.